This T cell receptor beta chain was found in a study of shared clonotypes between healthy human individuals (dated by TCRdb to 2018 to 2020). In terms of the full investigation: The cohort comprised a couple of women and three men aged 18 to 49 years. To increase sequencing depth and limit assay-specific biases, TCR repertoire library preparation and sequencing were carried out by different laboratories using diverse techniques. Leukapheresis yielded between about 0.85 and 10 billion PBMCs per donor. The study deeply sequenced blood TCR repertoires of several healthy adults to estimate repertoire size and the extent of clonotype sharing between individuals. For each donor, three plates each were used for CD4 naive and CD4 memory, two plates were used for CD8 naive, and one plate was used for CD8 memory.

The donors were healthy, HIV-negative adults who had no recently reported acute infections or vaccinations. Only Caucasian adults living in Nashville, Tennessee, USA were represented among the donors. CD4+ T cells were enriched by magnetic negative selection, after which naive cells were positively selected on CD45RA and the negative fraction was taken as the memory subset. Blood was collected by leukapheresis, and PBMCs were isolated by Ficoll-Histopaque density gradient centrifugation and then cryopreserved in liquid nitrogen vapor phase. Purity and quantity of every magnetically sorted T cell population were checked by analytical flow cytometry. Each sorted fraction had its genomic DNA isolated and then quantified by UV absorbance on a Nanodrop 2000c. TCR CDR3 regions were amplified from genomic DNA by multiplex PCR using the deep immunoSEQ assay. Genomic DNA extracted from each cell subset was distributed evenly over all wells of several immunoSEQ 96-well plates, and each plate served as one replicate. For sorted subsets, around 200 ng genomic DNA, equal to tens of thousands of T cell genomes, was loaded into each replicate PCR. Purified libraries were measured with a Qubit 3.0 fluorometer, size-checked on a Bioanalyzer 2100, and measured again with the KAPA Library Quantification kit. Every immunoSEQ 96-well plate was sequenced on a separate single-read 150-cycle Illumina NextSeq 550 flow cell. Turning to the authors' computational methods: Because only junctional sequences without quality scores were contained in the immunoSEQ output, filtering matching that applied to full-length reads could not be performed. Sequences were annotated with PyIR, a Python wrapper for IgBLAST v1.9, and V/J genes and CDR3 were assigned using IMGT germline references. Any read was removed if the V/J assignment was weak (E-value above 1e-6), the CDR3 was missing, or the read contained stop codons, out-of-frame junctions, or ambiguous translated residues. V3J clonotypes were defined by identical inferred V gene, J gene, and CDR3 amino acid sequence. Percentage overlap between repertoires was calculated by dividing the number of shared unique clonotypes by the size of the smaller repertoire. Three approaches were used to assess repertoire richness: RTK rarefaction, the Chao1 estimator, and Recon v2.1 estimates of unobserved clonotypes. Generation probabilities for all TCRbeta clonotypes obtained by the gDNA method from a handful of donors were computed using OLGA. TCRdb's version of the immuneACCESS table is confined to in-frame rearrangements and falls short of the full clone set. An unresolved V gene accounts for under half of the shortfall where checked; the remainder is of unknown origin. V, J and clone size are those of that table, while D and trimming were read from the DNA. Recorded for this sample are roughly 2.6 million clones; just over 90% of them occurred a single time. The top ten hold around 0.14% of the sample.

General findings and caveats noted by the study authors: Based on pairwise subsampling, the degree of clonotype sharing among donors was expected to be affected by sequencing depth. Estimated clonotype richness was generally larger for naive than for memory subsets. Because the study included only a small number of donors, the genetic and exposure-history diversity represented was limited. About 5% of naive CD4, around 4% of naive CD8, 2.3% of memory CD4, and about 0.4% of memory CD8 clonotypes were shared across a few donors. Rarefaction of sorted-subset datasets indicated incomplete sequencing despite the large sequencing depth. Only blood was sampled, and tissue TCR repertoires likely differ from those in blood. Compared with non-shared clonotypes, clonotypes shared by all four sorted-subset donors had higher generation probabilities.

About this clone itself: The antigen this receptor binds is unknown. The sample holds no much larger clone one base away, and base qualities are not on file.

Via the germline V gene, CDR1 is SGHTA and CDR2 FQGTGA. The junction shows trimming of 5 bases on V and 3 bases on J, plus 15 bases between the germline ends. From cysteine to phenylalanine, the CDR3 is 15 amino acids long. Only the CDR3 DNA stays, 45 bases, in frame from base 1. The sample comprised naive CD4+ T cells sorted from blood. The cell subset or site label of this sample denotes: CD45RA+ positively selected. Here the chain combines TRBV7-3 and TRBJ2-3, with the identity of the D gene unclear. The receptor comes from a man aged 18 to 30 in good health. CDR3 reads: CASSASPLVTDTQYF. The sequenced DNA: TGTGCCAGCAGCGCTTCCCCTCTCGTGACAGATACGCAGTATTTT.